The following is a TCR beta chain sequence with its context. Its antigen is unknown. The sample comes from a study of T cell responses to AZD1222 COVID-19 vaccine. Study information: Investigators merged groups given second doses at roughly 4 or roughly 12 weeks.

Profiled with immunoSEQ multiplex PCR; TCRdb holds only in-frame clones, not every one. The data show 98,000 or so clones, 89% seen once. Study findings and constraints: Donors skewed white British and female; clonal diversity was possibly underestimated. Repertoires were sampled only after the peak T cell response. Across spike, vaccine-associated CD4 TCRs were found, dominant at 160-218 and 743-854.

The V gene's germline CDR1 is SGHKS and CDR2 YYEKEE (reference sequence). V was clipped by 3 bases and J by 4 bases; unmatched bases: 6. The CDR3 runs to 15 residues. This chain uses TRBV5-5 with TRBJ1-3; TRBD1 matches 8 bases. The clonotype originates from an adult in good health. The material was peripheral blood, obtained on day 0 of AZD1222 vaccination. The CDR3 DNA is TGTGCCAGCAGCTCAGATTACAGGGGGGGAAACACCATATATTTT. This codes for CASSSDYRGGNTIYF.